This TCR beta chain was observed in a study of cytomegalovirus exposure and HLA in healthy donors. The study ran its PCR with 60 Vbeta and 13 Jbeta primers. The data were produced by immunoSEQ multiplex PCR, yet TCRdb's version contains in-frame clones alone and is incomplete. The data hold roughly 110,000 clones, with 74% observed a single time. Trimming took 6 bases from V and 10 from J, leaving 16 bases between them. The CDR3 spans 13 residues. Germline V lookup: CDR1 LNHDA, CDR2 SQIVND (reference sequence). The receptor was isolated from a human donor in good health. The chain combines TRBV19 with TRBJ2-1; D uncertain. Sequenced: PBMCs. This chain's CDR3 is CASRTQLSVEQFF. CDR3 in DNA: TGTGCCAGTAGAACCCAACTCTCCGTGGAGCAGTTCTTC.